This TCR beta chain was found in a study of breast tumors, draining lymph nodes, adjacent tissues. Study-wide findings and caveats: That most tumor T cells come from lymph nodes remained unproven. Luminal-like breast cancer showed significantly higher tumor–nontumor repertoire similarity than basal-like. Tumor repertoires ranked between lymph nodes and nontumor tissue in diversity, with V and J gene preferences.

TCRdb used MiXCR to reprocess the multiplex PCR reads, holding one entry per CDR3 protein. The repertoire has 170,000 or so distinct CDR3 sequences, roughly a third of them found once; the top ten carry about 4.5%. The CDR3 runs to 13 residues. With 6 bases removed from V and 6 bases from J, the gap between germline ends came to 14 bases. Germline CDR1 and CDR2: ENHRY and SYGVKD. Samples came from axillary lymph nodes draining the breast cancer. This clonotype was recorded at least ten times. The antigen is undetermined. The chain couples TRBV10-3 to TRBJ1-2; no clear D. What was sequenced was axillary lymph node tissue. The TCR was taken from a female donor with breast cancer. Some clones in this sample may be carry-over from other donors' samples. The CDR3 spells CAIRITDLNGYTF. CDR3 in DNA: TGTGCCATCAGGATAACTGACCTAAATGGCTACACCTTC.